Below are 16 T cell receptor beta chains sequenced from a single sample in a study of blood T cell repertoires in COVID-19 (dated by TCRdb to 2020 to 2022). The library was produced with the immunoSEQ multiplex PCR assay. As stored in TCRdb, this immuneACCESS dataset retains in-frame rearrangements with V and J assigned. A fraction of the clones does not appear; measured against another copy, unresolved V genes explain less than half of the discrepancy, and the remainder lacks a known reason. The sample yields about 300,000 clones; over 70% were counted once. The ten largest clones take up approximately 1.1% of the sample. Sequencing was done on a sample of peripheral blood. The receptors were gathered from a woman aged 50 to 60 with acute or convalescent COVID-19.

The chain uses TRBV5-1 and TRBJ1-2, with D maybe TRBD1 (6 bases). Germline-derived CDR1 and CDR2 are SGHRS and YFSETQ. Trimming left V 0 bases short and J 5 bases short, with 11 bases between. The CDR3 length is 14 residues. This chain's CDR3 is CASSLETGPYGYTF. The CDR3 nucleotides read TGCGCCAGCAGCTTGGAGACAGGCCCATATGGCTACACCTTC.

The chain uses TRBV5-1 and TRBJ1-3, with a possible D match to TRBD1 (6 bases). This CDR3 contains 14 residues. Trimming took off 0 bases at V and 2 bases at J, with 6 bases between the two ends. In germline, CDR1 is SGHRS, CDR2 YFSETQ. Here the CDR3 reads CASSLGTAGNTIYF. Written as DNA, the CDR3 is TGCGCCAGCAGCTTGGGGACAGCTGGAAACACCATATATTTT.

The CDR3 nucleotides read TGTGCCAGCAGTTTATCGGCCGCCGGGACAGGGAGTTTACAAGCTTTCTTT. Translated, it gives CASSLSAAGTGSLQAFF. The chain recombines TRBV28 with TRBJ1-1, with 9 bases fitting TRBD1. CDR3 length equals 17 residues. In germline, CDR1 is MDHEN, CDR2 SYDVKM. V shed 1 base and J 9 bases; nucleotides not matched to a gene: 15.

There are a few counts of this clone. The gene calls are TRBV24-1 and TRBJ1-5; TRBD1 aligns across 7 bases. In germline, CDR1 is KGHDR, CDR2 SFDVKD. The CDR3 runs to 15 residues. Germline trimming cut 3 bases from V and 0 bases from J; bases unmatched to any gene: 1. CDR3 bases: TGTGCCACCAGTGATGACAGGGTTAGCAATCAGCCCCAGCATTTT. It is translated as CATSDDRVSNQPQHF.

The chain is built from TRBV11-2 and TRBJ1-2; TRBD1 is a possible D gene (5 bases). V was pared by 5 bases and J by 1 base, with 11 bases between. The CDR3 length is 14 residues. Germline V lookup: CDR1 SGHAT, CDR2 FQNNGV. The CDR3 spells CASSPNDSNYGYTF. DNA of the CDR3: TGTGCCAGCAGCCCCAACGACAGTAACTATGGCTACACCTTC.

This clone was recorded a few times. CDR3 DNA: TGCGCCAGCAGCCAGGCCGGACAGGGCGTGGAGGATGGCTACACCTTC. Amino acid sequence: CASSQAGQGVEDGYTF. The rearrangement uses TRBV4-3 and TRBJ1-2, with TRBD1 matching 8 bases. After removal of 3 bases from V and 6 bases from J, the junction contained 12 bases not matched to a gene. Germline V gives CDR1 LGHNA, CDR2 YSLEER. The CDR3 loop spans 16 amino acids.

The V gene is TRBV7-9, the J gene TRBJ1-2; tentatively, D is TRBD1 (6 bases). This CDR3 region has 13 residues. Trimming stripped 0 bases from V and 6 bases from J, with 8 bases between. Germline V CDR1 and CDR2: SEHNR, FQNEAQ (reference sequence). CDR3 protein: CASSLAQGDGYTF. DNA of the CDR3: TGTGCCAGCAGCTTAGCACAGGGTGATGGCTACACCTTC.

V gene TRBV6-5 combines with J gene TRBJ1-1, with D possibly TRBD1 on 5 matching bases. CDR1 is MNHEY and CDR2 is SVGAGI in the germline V gene. Trimming left V 6 bases short and J 4 bases short, with 15 bases between. The length of the CDR3 is 14 residues. The CDR3 spells CASRQVPQATEAFF. The CDR3 nucleotides read TGTGCCAGCAGACAGGTGCCCCAAGCCACTGAAGCTTTCTTT.

The genes are TRBV6-1 and TRBJ1-5; D is unresolved. CDR3 length equals 15 residues. V was clipped by 0 bases and J by 1 base, with 7 bases between them. CDR1 is MNHNS and CDR2 is SASEGT in the germline V gene. The CDR3 region is CASSEANRSNQPQHF. The CDR3 nucleotides read TGTGCCAGCAGTGAAGCCAATAGAAGCAATCAGCCCCAGCATTTT.

This chain joins TRBV3-1 (or the pseudogene TRBV3-2) and TRBJ1-1, with D tentatively TRBD1 (6 bases). The CDR3 runs to 15 residues. Germline V lookup: CDR1 LGHDT, CDR2 YNNKEL (reference sequence). V lost 1 base to trimming and J lost 0 bases, with 9 bases between them. CDR3 DNA sequence: TGTGCCAGCAGCCAAGGGCAGGGGATGAACACTGAAGCTTTCTTT. This encodes CASSQGQGMNTEAFF.

This clone was counted a single time. The genes are TRBV2 and TRBJ1-2; D remains unclear. The CDR3 has 13 amino acids. Trimming shortened V by 3 bases and J by 3 bases, and 8 bases separated the two germline ends. Germline CDR1 is SNHLY and CDR2 is FYNNEI. The CDR3 region has the DNA TGTGCCAGCAGTGACGGCGGGTACTATGGCTACACCTTC. The encoded protein is CASSDGGYYGYTF.

V usage is TRBV2 and J usage is TRBJ2-1; D is possibly TRBD1 (6 bases). The CDR3 has 14 amino acids. V was cut by 6 bases and J by 0 bases, with 9 bases left in between. Germline V lookup: CDR1 SNHLY, CDR2 FYNNEI. The CDR3 coding sequence is TGTGCCAGCAGGCAGGGGATCTCCTACAATGAGCAGTTCTTC. Protein product: CASRQGISYNEQFF.

The chain employs TRBV18 and TRBJ2-1; D not certain. The CDR3 has 15 residues. The germline V gene encodes CDR1 KGHSH and CDR2 LQKENI. The V gene lost 0 bases and the J gene lost 4 bases, with 10 bases spanning the gap. The CDR3 region has the DNA TGTGCCAGCTCACCACCAGCTGGGCTATACAATGAGCAGTTCTTC. Encoded protein: CASSPPAGLYNEQFF.

A single count supports this clone. V and J are TRBV15 and TRBJ1-3, with TRBD1 as a possible D gene (5 bases). The CDR3 contains 16 residues. V lost 0 bases, J lost 0 bases, and 9 bases lay in between. Germline assignment: CDR1 LNHNV and CDR2 YYDKDF (reference sequence). The DNA of the CDR3 is TGTGCCACCAGCAGAGATCAGGGATTCTCTGGAAACACCATATATTTT. It encodes CATSRDQGFSGNTIYF.

This chain links TRBV9 with TRBJ1-4, with 7 bases matching TRBD1. V lost 4 bases and J lost 3; bases outside the gene matches: 6. Per germline, CDR1 SGDLS and CDR2 YYNGEE. The CDR3 is 15 amino acids. The CDR3, as DNA: TGTGCCAGCAGCCCCAAAGACAGGGCTAATGAAAAACTGTTTTTT. Its protein product is CASSPKDRANEKLFF.

The chain is built from TRBV11-2 and TRBJ1-1; no reliable D call. CDR3 length: 13 amino acids. The germline gives CDR1 SGHAT, CDR2 FQNNGV. V was shortened by 1 base and J by 1 base, with 4 bases between the two germline ends. CDR3 DNA: TGTGCCAGCAGCTTAGGGGCGAACACTGAAGCTTTCTTT. Protein sequence: CASSLGANTEAFF.